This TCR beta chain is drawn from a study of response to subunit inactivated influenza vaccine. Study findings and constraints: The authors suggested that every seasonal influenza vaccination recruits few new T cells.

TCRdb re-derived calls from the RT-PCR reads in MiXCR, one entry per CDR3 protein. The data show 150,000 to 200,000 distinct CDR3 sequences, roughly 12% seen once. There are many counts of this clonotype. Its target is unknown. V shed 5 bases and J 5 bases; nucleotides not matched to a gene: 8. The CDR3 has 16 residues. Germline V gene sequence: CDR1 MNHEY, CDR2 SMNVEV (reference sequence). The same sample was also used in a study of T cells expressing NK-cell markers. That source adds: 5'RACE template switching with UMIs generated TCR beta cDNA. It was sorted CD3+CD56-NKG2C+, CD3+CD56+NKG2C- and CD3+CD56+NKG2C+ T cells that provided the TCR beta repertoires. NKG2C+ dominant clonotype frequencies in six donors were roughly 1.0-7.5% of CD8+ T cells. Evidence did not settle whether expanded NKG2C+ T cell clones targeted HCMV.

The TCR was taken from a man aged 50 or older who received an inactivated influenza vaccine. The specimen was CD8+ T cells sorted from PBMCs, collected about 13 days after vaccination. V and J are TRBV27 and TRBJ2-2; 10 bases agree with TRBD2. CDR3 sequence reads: CASSALAGLGTGELFF. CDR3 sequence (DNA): TGTGCCAGCAGTGCACTAGCGGGATTAGGTACCGGGGAGCTGTTTTTT.